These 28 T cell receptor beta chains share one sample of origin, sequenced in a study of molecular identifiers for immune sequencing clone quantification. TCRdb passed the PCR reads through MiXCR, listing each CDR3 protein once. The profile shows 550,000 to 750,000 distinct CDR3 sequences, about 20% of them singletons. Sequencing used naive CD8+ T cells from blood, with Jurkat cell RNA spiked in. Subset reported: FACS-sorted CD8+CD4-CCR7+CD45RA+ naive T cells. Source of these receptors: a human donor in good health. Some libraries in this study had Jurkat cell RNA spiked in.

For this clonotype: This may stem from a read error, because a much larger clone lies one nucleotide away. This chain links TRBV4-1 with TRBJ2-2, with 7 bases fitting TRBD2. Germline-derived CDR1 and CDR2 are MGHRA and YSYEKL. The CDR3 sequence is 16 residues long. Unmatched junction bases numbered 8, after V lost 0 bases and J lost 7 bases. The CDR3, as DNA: TGCGCCAGCAGCCAAGATCGGCCAGCGGGGAGCGGGGAGCTGTTTTTT. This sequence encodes CASSQDRPAGSGELFF.

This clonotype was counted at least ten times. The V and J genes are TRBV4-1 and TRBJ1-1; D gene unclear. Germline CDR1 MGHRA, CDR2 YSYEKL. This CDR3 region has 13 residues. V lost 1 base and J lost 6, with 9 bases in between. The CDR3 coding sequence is TGCGCCAGCAGCCAAGGAGCGGTCCCTGAAGCTTTCTTT. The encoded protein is CASSQGAVPEAFF.

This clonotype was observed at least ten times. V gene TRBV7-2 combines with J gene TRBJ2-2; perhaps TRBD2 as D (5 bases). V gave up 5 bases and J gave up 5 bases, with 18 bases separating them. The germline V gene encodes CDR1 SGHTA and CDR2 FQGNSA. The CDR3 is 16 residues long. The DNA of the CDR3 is TGTGCCAGCAGCCCCCCTTACCTAGGAGGAACCGGGGAGCTGTTTTTT. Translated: CASSPPYLGGTGELFF.

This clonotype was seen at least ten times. CDR3: CASSLQDGGKSTDTQYF. The CDR3 DNA sequence: TGTGCCAGCAGTTTACAAGATGGGGGAAAAAGCACAGATACGCAGTATTTT. V is TRBV12-3 or TRBV12-4 and J is TRBJ2-3; the D call may be TRBD1 or TRBD2 (5 bases each). V lost 2 bases, J lost 0 bases, and 15 bases lay in between. The CDR3 is made up of 17 amino acids.

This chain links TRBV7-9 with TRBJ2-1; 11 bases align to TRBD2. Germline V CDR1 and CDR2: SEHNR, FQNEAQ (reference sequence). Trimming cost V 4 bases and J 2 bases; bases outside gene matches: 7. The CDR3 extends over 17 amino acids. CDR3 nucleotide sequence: TGTGCCAGCAGCTCGAACCAGGGACTAGCGGCCTACAATGAGCAGTTCTTC. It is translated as CASSSNQGLAAYNEQFF.

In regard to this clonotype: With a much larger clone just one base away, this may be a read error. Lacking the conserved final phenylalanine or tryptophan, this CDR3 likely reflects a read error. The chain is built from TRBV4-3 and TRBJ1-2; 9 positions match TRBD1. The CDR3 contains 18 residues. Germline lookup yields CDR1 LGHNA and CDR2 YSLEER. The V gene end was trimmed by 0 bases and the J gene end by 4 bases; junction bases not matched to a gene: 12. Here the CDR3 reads CASSQDLLPGQGVYGYTL. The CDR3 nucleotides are TGCGCCAGCAGCCAAGATCTTTTACCGGGACAGGGTGTCTATGGCTACACCCTC.

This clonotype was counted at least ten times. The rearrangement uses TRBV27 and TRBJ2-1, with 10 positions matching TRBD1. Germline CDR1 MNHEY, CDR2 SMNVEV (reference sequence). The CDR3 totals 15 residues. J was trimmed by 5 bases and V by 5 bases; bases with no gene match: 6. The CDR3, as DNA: TGTGCCAGCAGTGCCGGGACAGGGGTCAACAATGAGCAGTTCTTC. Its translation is CASSAGTGVNNEQFF.

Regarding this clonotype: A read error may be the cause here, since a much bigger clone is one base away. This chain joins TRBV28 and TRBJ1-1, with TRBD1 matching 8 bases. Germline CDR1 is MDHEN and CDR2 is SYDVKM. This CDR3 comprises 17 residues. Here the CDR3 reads CASHSGQEILMNTEALF. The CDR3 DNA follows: TGTGCCAGCCATTCGGGACAGGAGATCTTAATGAACACTGAAGCTCTCTTT.

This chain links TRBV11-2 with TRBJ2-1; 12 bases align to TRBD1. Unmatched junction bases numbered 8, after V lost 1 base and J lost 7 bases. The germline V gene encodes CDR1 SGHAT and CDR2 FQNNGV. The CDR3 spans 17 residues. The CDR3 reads CASSLGTGQGAGNEQFF. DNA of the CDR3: TGTGCCAGCAGCTTAGGGACGGGACAGGGGGCTGGGAATGAGCAGTTCTTC.

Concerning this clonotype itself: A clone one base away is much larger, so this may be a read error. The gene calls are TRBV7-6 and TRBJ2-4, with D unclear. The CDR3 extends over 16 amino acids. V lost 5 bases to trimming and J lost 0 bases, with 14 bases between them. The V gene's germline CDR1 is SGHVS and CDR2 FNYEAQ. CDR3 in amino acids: CASSPNVGLAKNIQYF. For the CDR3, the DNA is TGTGCCAGCAGCCCTAACGTGGGTCTAGCCAAAAACATTCAGTACTTC.

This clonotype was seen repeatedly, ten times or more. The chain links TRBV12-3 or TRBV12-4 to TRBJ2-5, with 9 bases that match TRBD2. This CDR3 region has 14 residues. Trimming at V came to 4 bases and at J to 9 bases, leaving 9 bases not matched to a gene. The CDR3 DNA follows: TGTGCCAGCAGTTCCCCCGGGACTAGCTCGTCCCAGTACTTC. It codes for CASSSPGTSSSQYF.

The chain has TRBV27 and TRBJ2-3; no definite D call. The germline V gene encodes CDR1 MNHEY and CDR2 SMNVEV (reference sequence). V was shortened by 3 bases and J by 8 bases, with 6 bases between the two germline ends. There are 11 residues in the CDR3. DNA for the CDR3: TGTGCCAGCAGTTTTTACGGTACGCAGTATTTT. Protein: CASSFYGTQYF.

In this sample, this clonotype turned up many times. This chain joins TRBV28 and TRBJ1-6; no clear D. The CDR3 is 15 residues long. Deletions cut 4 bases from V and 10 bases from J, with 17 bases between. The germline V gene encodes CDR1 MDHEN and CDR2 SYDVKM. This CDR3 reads CASSSVGTAVSPLHF. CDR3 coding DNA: TGTGCCAGCAGTTCCGTGGGTACGGCGGTGTCACCCCTCCACTTT.

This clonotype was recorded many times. CDR3 coding DNA: TGTGCCAGCAGTTACCCCGATTCTGCAACTAATGAAAAACTGTTTTTT. Translated, it gives CASSYPDSATNEKLFF. The V call is TRBV6-2 or TRBV6-3, the J call TRBJ1-4; the D is unclear. CDR3 length: 16 amino acids. CDR1 is MNHEY, CDR2 SVGEGT, per germline. Trimming removed 2 bases from V and 0 bases from J, with 10 bases in between.

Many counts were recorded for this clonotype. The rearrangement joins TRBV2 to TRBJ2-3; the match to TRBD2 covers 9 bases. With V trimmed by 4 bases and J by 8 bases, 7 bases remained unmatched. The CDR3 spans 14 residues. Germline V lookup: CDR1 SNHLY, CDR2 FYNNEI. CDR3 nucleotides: TGTGCCAGCAGTGGCGGGGGGGCCTCTTTTACGCAGTATTTT. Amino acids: CASSGGGASFTQYF.

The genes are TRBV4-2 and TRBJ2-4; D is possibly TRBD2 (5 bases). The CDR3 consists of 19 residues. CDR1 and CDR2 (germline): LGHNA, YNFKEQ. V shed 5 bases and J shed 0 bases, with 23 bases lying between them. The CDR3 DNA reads TGTGCCAGCAGCGACTTTACCAGCGGAAGCCCCCAAGCCAAAAACATTCAGTACTTC. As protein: CASSDFTSGSPQAKNIQYF.

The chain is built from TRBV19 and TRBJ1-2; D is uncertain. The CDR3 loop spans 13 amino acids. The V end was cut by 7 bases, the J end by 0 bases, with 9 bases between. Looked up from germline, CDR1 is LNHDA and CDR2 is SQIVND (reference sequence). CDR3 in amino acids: CASTYRTNYGYTF. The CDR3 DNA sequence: TGTGCCAGTACGTACAGAACTAACTATGGCTACACCTTC.

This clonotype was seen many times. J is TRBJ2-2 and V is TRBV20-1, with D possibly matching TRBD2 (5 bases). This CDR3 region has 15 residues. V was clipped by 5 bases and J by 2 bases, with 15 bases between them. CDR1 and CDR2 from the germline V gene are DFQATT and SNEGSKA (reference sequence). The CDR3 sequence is CSAPDTRSNTGELFF. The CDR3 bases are TGCAGTGCTCCTGACACTAGATCTAACACCGGGGAGCTGTTTTTT.

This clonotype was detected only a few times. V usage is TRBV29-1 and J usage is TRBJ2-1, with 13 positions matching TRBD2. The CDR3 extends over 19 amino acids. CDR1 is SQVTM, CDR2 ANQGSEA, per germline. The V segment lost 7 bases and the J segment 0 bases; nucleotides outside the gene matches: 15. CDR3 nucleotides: TGCAGCGCAGAAGGACTAGCGGGAGCCGGAGTTAGCTCCTACAATGAGCAGTTCTTC. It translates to CSAEGLAGAGVSSYNEQFF.

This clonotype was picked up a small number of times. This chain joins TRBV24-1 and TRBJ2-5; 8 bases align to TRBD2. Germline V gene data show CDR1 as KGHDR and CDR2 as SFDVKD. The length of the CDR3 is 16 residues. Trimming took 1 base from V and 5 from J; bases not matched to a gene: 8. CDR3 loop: CATSDFRAGEEETQYF. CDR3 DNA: TGTGCCACCAGTGATTTCCGAGCGGGAGAGGAGGAGACCCAGTACTTC.

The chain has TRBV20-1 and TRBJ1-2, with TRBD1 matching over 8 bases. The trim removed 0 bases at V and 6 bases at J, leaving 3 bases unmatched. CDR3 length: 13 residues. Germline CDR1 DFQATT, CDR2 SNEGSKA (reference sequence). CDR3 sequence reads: CSAREAGGHGYTF. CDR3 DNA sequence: TGCAGTGCTAGAGAGGCAGGGGGCCATGGCTACACCTTC.

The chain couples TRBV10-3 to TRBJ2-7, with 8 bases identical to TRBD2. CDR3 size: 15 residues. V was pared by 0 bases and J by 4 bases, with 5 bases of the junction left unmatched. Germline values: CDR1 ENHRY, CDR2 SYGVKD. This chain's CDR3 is CAISESNGGAYEQYF. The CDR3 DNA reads TGTGCCATCAGTGAGTCGAACGGGGGGGCTTACGAGCAGTACTTC.

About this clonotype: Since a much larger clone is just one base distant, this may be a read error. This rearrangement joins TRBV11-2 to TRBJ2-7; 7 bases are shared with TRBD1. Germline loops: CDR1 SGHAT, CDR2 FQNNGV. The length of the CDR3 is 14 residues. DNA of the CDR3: TGTGCCAGCAGCTTCGGGACAGAAGGCTACGGGCAGTACTTC. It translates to CASSFGTEGYGQYF. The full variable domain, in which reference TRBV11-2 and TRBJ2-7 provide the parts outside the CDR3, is EAGVAQSPRYKIIEKRQSVAFWCNPISGHATLYWYQQILGQGPKLLIQFQNNGVVDDSQLPKDRFSAERLKGVDSTLKIQPAKLEDSAVYLCASSFGTEGYGQYFGPGTRLTVT.

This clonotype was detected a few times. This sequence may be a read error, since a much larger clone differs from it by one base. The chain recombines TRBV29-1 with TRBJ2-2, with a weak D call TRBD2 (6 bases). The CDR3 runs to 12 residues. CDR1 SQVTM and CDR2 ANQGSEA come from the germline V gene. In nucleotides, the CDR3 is TGCAGGCAAGGAGGGCCCACCGGGGAGCCGTTTTTT. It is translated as CRQGGPTGEPFF.

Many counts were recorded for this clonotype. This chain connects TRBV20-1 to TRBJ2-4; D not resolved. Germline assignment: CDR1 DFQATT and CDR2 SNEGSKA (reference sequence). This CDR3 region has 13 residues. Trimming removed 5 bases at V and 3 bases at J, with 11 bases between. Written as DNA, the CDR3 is TGCAGTGCTTGGGAAAATAACAAAAACATTCAGTACTTC. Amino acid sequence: CSAWENNKNIQYF.

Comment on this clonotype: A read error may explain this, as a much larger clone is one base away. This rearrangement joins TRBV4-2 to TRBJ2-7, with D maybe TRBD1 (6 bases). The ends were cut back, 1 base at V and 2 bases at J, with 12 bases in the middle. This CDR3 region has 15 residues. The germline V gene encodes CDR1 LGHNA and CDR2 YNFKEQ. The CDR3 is CASSQVKDRPYEQYF. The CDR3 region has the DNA TGTGCCAGCAGCCAAGTGAAGGACAGACCCTACGAGCAGTACTTC.

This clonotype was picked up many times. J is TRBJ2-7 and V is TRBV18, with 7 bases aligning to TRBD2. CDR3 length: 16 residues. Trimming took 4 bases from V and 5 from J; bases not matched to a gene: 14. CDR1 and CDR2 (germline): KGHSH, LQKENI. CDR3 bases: TGTGCCAGCTCACGTGTCGCGCGGGAGTTTTACCACGAGCAGTACTTC. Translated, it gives CASSRVAREFYHEQYF.

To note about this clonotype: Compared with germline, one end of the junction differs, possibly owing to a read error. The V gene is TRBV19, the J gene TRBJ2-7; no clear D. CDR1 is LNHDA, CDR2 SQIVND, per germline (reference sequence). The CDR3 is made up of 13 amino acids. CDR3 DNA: TGTGCCGGTAGTCCCAACCCTGCCTATGAGCAGTACTTC. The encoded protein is CAGSPNPAYEQYF.